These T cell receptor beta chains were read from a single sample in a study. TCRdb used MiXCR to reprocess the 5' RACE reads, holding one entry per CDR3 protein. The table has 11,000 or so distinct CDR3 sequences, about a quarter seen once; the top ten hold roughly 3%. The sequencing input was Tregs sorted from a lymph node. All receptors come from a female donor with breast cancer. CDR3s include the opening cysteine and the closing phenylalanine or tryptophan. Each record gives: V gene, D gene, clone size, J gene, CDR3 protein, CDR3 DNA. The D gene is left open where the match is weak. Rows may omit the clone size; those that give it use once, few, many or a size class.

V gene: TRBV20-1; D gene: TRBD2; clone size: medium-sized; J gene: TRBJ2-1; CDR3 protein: CSARTSVDEQFF; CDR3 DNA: TGCAGTGCTAGAACTAGCGTGGATGAGCAGTTCTTC
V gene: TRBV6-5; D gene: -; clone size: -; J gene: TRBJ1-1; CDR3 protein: CASKQATANEAFF; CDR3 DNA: TGTGCCAGCAAACAGGCGACGGCAAATGAAGCTTTCTTT
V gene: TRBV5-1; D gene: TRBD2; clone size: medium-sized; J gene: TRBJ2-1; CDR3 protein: CASSSRLGLAGTYNEQFF; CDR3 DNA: TGCGCCAGCAGCTCCCGTCTGGGACTAGCGGGAACTTACAATGAGCAGTTCTTC
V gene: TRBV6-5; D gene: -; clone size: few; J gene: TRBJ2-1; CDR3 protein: CASSYSENYNEQLF; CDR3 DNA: TGTGCCAGCAGTTACTCAGAGAACTACAATGAGCAGCTCTTC
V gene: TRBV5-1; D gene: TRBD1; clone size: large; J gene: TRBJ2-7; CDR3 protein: CASSYGTGAYEQYF; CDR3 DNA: TGCGCCAGCAGCTACGGGACAGGAGCCTACGAGCAGTACTTC
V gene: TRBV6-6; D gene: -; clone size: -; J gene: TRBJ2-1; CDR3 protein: CASSYSHTNEQFF; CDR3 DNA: TGTGCCAGCAGTTACTCCCACACCAATGAGCAGTTCTTC
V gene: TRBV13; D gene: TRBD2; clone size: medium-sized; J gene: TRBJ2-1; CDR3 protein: CASSSLAGVPYNEQFF; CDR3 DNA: TGTGCCAGCAGCTCACTAGCGGGAGTCCCCTACAATGAGCAGTTCTTC
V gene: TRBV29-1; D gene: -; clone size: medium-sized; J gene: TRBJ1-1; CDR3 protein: CSDNRASNTEAFF; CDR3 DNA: TGCAGCGACAACAGGGCGTCGAACACTGAAGCTTTCTTT
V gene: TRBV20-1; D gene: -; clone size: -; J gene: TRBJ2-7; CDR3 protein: CSASEQVYEQYF; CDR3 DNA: TGCAGTGCTAGCGAACAGGTCTACGAGCAGTACTTC
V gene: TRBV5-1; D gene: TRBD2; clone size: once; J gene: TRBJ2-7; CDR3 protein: CASRTSIAHEQYF; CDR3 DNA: TGCGCCAGCCGGACTAGCATCGCCCACGAGCAGTACTTC
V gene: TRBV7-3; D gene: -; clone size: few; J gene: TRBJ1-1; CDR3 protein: CASSQVEGGRTEAFF; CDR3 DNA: TGTGCCAGCAGCCAAGTGGAGGGGGGTCGGACTGAAGCTTTCTTT
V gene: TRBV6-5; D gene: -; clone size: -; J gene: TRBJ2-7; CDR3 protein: CASSYSRGYEQYF; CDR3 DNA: TGTGCCAGCAGTTACTCGAGGGGGTACGAGCAGTACTTC
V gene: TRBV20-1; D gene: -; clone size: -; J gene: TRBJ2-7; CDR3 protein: CSAEGRYTYGQYF; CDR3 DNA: TGCAGTGCTGAGGGCAGATATACCTACGGGCAGTACTTC
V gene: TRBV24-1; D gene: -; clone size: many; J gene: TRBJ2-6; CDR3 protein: CATSDVRGSGANVLTF; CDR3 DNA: TGTGCCACCAGTGATGTCAGGGGTTCAGGGGCCAACGTCCTGACTTTC
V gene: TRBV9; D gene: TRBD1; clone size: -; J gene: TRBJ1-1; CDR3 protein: CASSEAGQGAYRDTEAFF; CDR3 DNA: TGTGCCAGCAGCGAAGCGGGACAGGGGGCCTATCGCGACACTGAAGCCTTCTTT
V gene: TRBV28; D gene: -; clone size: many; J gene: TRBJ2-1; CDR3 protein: CASSLGHNEQFF; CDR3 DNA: TGTGCCAGCAGTTTAGGACACAATGAGCAGTTCTTC
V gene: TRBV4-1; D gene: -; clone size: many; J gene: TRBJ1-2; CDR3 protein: CASSQDLGGGGINYGYTF; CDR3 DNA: TGCGCCAGCAGCCAAGATCTAGGAGGAGGGGGGATCAACTATGGCTACACCTTC
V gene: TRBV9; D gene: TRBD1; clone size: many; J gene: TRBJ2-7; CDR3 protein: CASSARDRVSYEQYF; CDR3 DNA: TGTGCCAGCAGCGCTCGGGACAGGGTCTCCTACGAGCAGTACTTC
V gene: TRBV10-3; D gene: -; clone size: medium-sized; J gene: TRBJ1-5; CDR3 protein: CAISEREAQPQHF; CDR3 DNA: TGTGCCATCAGTGAGAGAGAGGCTCAGCCCCAGCATTTT
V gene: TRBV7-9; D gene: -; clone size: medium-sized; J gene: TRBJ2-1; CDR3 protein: CASSLVGYEQFF; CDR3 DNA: TGTGCCAGCAGCTTAGTAGGGTATGAGCAGTTCTTC
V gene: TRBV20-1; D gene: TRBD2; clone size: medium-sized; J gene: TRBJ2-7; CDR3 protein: CSARALAATYEQYF; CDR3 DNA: TGCAGTGCTAGAGCGCTAGCGGCCACCTACGAGCAGTACTTC
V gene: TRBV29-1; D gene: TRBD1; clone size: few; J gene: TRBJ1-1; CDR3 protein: CSVRDSLNTEAFF; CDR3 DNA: TGCAGCGTTCGGGACAGCTTGAACACAGAAGCTTTCTTT
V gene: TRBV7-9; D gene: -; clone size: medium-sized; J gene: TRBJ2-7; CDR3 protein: CASSFQFEQYF; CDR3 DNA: TGTGCCAGCAGCTTCCAGTTCGAGCAGTACTTC
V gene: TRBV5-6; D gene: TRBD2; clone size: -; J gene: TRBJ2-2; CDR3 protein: CASSLGPGQRENTGELLF; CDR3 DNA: TGTGCCAGCAGCTTGGGCCCCGGCCAGCGGGAGAACACCGGGGAGCTGCTTTTT
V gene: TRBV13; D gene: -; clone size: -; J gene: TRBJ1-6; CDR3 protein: CASSLNPTGQDSPLHF; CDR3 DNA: TGTGCCAGCAGCTTAAATCCCACAGGGCAGGATTCACCCCTCCACTTT
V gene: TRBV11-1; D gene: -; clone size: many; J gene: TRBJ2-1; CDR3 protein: CASSLEVTGSYNEQFF; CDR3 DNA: TGTGCCAGCAGCTTAGAGGTCACCGGATCCTACAATGAGCAGTTCTTC
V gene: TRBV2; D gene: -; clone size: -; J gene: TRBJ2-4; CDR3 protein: CASSTVGQNIQYF; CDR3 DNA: TGTGCCAGCAGTACCGTCGGACAAAACATTCAGTACTTC
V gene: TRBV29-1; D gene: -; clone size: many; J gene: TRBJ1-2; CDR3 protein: CSVVGGRYYGYTF; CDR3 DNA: TGCAGCGTTGTCGGGGGGCGATACTATGGCTACACCTTC
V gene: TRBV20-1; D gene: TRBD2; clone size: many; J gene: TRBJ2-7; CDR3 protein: CSAPSGRLYEQYF; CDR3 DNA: TGCAGTGCACCCAGCGGGAGGTTATACGAGCAGTACTTC
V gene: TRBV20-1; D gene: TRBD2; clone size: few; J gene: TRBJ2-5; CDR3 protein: CSASARSGGEAQYF; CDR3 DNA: TGCAGTGCTAGCGCTAGGTCCGGGGGGGAGGCCCAGTACTTC
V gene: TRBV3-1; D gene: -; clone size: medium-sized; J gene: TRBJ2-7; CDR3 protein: CASSFEPAPTYEQYF; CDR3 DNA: TGTGCCAGCAGCTTCGAGCCCGCCCCAACCTACGAGCAGTACTTC
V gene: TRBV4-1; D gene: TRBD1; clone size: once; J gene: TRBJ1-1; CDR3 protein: CASSTGTGMNTEALF; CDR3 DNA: TGCGCCAGCAGCACAGGGACAGGGATGAACACTGAAGCTCTCTTT
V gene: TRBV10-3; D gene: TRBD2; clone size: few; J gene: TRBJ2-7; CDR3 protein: CAISDRGSRNEQYF; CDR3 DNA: TGTGCCATCAGTGACCGCGGGAGCAGGAACGAGCAGTACTTC
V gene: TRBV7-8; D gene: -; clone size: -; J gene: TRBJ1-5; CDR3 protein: CACSLVGYSNQPQHF; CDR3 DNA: TGTGCCTGCAGCTTGGTAGGTTATAGCAATCAGCCCCAGCATTTT
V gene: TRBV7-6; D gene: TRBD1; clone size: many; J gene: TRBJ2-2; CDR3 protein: CASSDRDPAGELFF; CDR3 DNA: TGTGCCAGCAGCGACAGGGACCCCGCCGGGGAGCTGTTTTTT
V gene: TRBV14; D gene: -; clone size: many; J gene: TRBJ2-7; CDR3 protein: CASSPLDSYEQYF; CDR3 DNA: TGTGCCAGCAGCCCGCTAGACAGTTACGAGCAGTACTTC
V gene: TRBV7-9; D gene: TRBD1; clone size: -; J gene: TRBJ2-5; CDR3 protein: CAGTSQLTGGRETQYF; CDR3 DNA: TGTGCCGGCACCTCTCAATTGACAGGGGGCCGAGAGACCCAGTACTTC
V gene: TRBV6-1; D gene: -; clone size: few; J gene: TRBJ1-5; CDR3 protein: CASSDSRGAVGNQPQHF; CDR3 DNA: TGTGCCAGCAGTGACTCTAGGGGGGCTGTAGGCAATCAGCCCCAGCATTTT
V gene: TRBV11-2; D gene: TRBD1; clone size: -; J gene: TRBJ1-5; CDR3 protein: CASGGQGTDQPQHF; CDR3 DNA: TGTGCCAGCGGGGGACAGGGGACTGATCAGCCCCAGCATTTT
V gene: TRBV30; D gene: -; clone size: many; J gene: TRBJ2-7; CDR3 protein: CAWSDGGPYEQYF; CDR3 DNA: TGTGCCTGGAGCGACGGGGGTCCCTACGAGCAGTACTTC
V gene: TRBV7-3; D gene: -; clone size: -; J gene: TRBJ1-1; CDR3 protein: CASSAYRDTEAFF; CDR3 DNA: TGTGCCAGCAGCGCCTACAGGGATACTGAAGCTTTCTTT